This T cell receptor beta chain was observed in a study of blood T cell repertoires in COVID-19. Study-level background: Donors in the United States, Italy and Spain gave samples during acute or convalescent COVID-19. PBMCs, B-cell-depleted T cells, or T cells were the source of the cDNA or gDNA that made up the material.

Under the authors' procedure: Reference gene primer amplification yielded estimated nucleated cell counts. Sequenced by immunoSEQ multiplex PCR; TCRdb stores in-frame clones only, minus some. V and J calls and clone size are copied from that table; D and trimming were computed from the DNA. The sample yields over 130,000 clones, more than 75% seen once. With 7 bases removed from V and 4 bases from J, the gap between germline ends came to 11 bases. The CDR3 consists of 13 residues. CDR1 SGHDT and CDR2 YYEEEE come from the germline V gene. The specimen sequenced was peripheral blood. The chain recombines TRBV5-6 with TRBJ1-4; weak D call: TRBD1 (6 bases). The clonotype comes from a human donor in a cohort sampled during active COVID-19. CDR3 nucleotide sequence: TGTGCCAGCGCCGACAGGAATAATGAAAAACTGTTTTTT. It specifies CASADRNNEKLFF. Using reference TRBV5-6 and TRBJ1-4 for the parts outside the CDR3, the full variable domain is DAGVTQSPTHLIKTRGQQVTLRCSPKSGHDTVSWYQQALGQGPQFIFQYYEEEERQRGNFPDRFSGHQFPNYSSELNVNALLLGDSALYLCASADRNNEKLFFGSGTQLSVL.